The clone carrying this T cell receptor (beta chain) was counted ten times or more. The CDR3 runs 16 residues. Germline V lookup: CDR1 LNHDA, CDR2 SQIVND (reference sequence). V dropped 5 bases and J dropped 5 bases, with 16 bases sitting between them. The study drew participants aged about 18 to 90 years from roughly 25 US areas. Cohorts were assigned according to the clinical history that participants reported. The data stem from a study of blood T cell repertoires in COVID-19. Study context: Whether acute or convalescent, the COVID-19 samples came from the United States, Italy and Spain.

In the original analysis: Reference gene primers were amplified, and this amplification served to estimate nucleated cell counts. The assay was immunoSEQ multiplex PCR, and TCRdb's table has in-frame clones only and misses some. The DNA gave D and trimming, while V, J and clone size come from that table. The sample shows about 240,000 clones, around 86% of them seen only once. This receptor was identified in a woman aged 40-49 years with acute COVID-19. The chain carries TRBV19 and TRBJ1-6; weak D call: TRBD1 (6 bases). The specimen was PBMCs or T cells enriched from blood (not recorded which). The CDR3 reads CASSGPGQTHNSPLHF. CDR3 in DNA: TGTGCCAGTAGTGGACCCGGACAGACTCATAATTCACCCCTCCACTTT. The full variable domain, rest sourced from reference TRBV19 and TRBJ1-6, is DGGITQSPKYLFRKEGQNVTLSCEQNLNHDAMYWYRQDPGQGLRLIYYSQIVNDFQKGDIAEGYSVSREKKESFPLTVTSAQKNPTAFYLCASSGPGQTHNSPLHFGNGTRLTVT.